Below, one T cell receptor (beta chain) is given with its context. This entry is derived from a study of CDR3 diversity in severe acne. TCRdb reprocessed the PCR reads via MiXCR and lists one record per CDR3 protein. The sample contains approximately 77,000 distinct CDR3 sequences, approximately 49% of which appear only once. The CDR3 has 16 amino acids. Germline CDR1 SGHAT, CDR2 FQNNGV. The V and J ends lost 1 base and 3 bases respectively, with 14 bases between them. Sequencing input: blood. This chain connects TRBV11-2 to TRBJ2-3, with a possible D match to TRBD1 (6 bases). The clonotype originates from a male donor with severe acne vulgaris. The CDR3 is CASSLAQGWSTDTQYF. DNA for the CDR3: TGTGCCAGCAGCTTAGCTCAGGGGTGGAGTACAGATACGCAGTATTTT.